This T cell receptor beta chain was profiled in a study of Ad26.COV2.S vaccination and SARS-CoV-2 variants. The V and J ends lost 1 base and 0 bases respectively, with 10 bases between them. Per the germline V gene, CDR1 is LNHDA and CDR2 is SQIVND (reference sequence). This CDR3 spans 15 amino acids. Treatment in this sample: about 20 received Ad26.COV2.S at low or high dose, single or two shots; about 5 received placebo; per-sample allocation not given. After the first vaccine or placebo injection, samples were drawn on day 63. TCRdb's copy holds only in-frame clones and misses some; the assay was immunoSEQ multiplex PCR. The data contain 350,000 to 500,000 clones, 80% to 95% of them singletons.

This rearrangement joins TRBV19 to TRBJ2-7, with TRBD2 as a possible D gene (6 bases). The source of this sequence is a person between 18 and 59 years old who received the Ad26.COV2.S COVID-19 vaccine or a placebo. The input for sequencing was peripheral blood, taken in a trial of Ad26.COV2.S vaccine versus placebo. This CDR3 reads CASSIGGEFSYEQYF. The CDR3, as DNA: TGTGCCAGTAGTATAGGGGGGGAATTCTCCTACGAGCAGTACTTC.